This TCR beta chain was captured by sequencing in a study of CD8 T cells in ankylosing spondylitis. Study results and caveats: Some motif variants had been reported before (in reactive arthritis synovial fluid and blood). Reportedly, significant enrichment of disease-linked clones occurred in matched ankylosing spondylitis synovial fluid.

The CDR3 has 12 amino acids. Per the germline V gene, CDR1 is DFQATT and CDR2 is SNEGSKA (reference sequence). The V gene lost 6 bases and the J gene lost 2 bases, with 7 bases spanning the gap. Construction of TCR beta libraries was performed using quantitative 5'-RACE with molecular barcodes. Each CDR3 protein gets one entry after TCRdb re-called the 5' RACE reads with MiXCR. The sample lists fewer than 250,000 distinct CDR3 sequences, roughly a tenth occurring once. This clonotype was seen repeatedly, ten times or more. The target antigen is unknown. The material sequenced was blood, either unsorted or a sorted T cell fraction (not recorded which). This sequence was found in a male donor with ankylosing spondylitis or in good health (not recorded which). The V call is TRBV20-1, the J call TRBJ1-4, with D hard to call. The CDR3 DNA sequence: TGCAGTGCGAGACGGACTAATGAAAAACTGTTTTTT. It translates to CSARRTNEKLFF.